The source of this TCR beta chain is a study of shared clonotypes between healthy human individuals. Concerning this clone: No antigen is known for it.

CDR1 and CDR2 (germline): SGHKS, YYEKEE (reference sequence). This CDR3 spans 14 amino acids. Trimming pared 2 bases from V and 2 bases from J, leaving 10 bases between. Profiling relied on immunoSEQ multiplex PCR, and the TCRdb table lists in-frame clones only, not all of them. The data show roughly 2.5 million clones, roughly 92% seen once. Study-level results: Non-shared clonotypes showed lower generation probabilities than clonotypes common to all four donors. Across four donors, naive CD4 shared around 5.4%, naive CD8 over 3%, memory CD4 roughly 2.4%, memory CD8 around 0.36%.

The sequence was obtained from a man between 18 and 35 years old in good health. This chain connects TRBV5-5 to TRBJ1-2, with D perhaps TRBD1 (5 bases). Source material: naive CD4+ T cells sorted from blood. Subset: CD45RA+ positively selected. CDR3 protein: CASSLEGINYGYTF. CDR3 coding DNA: TGTGCCAGCAGCTTAGAGGGGATAAACTATGGCTACACCTTC.